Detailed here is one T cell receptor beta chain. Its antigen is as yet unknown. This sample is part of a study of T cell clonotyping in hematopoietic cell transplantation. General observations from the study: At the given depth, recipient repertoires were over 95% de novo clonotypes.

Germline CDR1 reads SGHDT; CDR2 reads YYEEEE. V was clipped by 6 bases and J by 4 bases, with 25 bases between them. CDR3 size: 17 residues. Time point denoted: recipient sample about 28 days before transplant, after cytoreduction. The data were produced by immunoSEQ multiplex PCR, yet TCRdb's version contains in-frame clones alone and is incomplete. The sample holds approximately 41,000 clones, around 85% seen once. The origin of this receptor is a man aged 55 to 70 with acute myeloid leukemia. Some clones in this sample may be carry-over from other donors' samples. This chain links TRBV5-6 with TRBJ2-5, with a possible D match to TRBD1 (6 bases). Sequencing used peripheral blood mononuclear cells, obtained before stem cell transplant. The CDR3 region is CASMLPAQRWGRETQYF. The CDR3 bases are TGTGCCAGCATGCTGCCAGCGCAAAGGTGGGGGCGAGAGACCCAGTACTTC.